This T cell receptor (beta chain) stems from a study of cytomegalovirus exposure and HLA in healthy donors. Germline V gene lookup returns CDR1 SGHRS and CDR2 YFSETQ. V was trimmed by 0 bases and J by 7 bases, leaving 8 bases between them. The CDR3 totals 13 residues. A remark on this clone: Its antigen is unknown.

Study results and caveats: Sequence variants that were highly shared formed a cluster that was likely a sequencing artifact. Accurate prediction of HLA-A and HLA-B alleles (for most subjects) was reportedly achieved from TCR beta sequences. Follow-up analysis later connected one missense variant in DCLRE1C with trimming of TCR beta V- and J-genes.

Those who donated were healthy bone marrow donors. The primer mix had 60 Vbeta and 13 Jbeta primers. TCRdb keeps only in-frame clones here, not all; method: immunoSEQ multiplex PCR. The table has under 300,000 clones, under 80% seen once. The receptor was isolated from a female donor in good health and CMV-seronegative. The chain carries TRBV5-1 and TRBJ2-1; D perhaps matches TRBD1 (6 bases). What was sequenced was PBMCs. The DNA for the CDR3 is TGCGCCAGCAGCTTGGGGGGGCCTAATGAGCAGTTCTTC. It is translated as CASSLGGPNEQFF.